The clone carrying this TCR beta chain was observed a single time. Its antigen is unknown. This sample includes further DNA sequences coding for the same CDR3. The germline CDR1 and CDR2 sequences are SGHVS and FQNEAQ. The CDR3 contains 14 residues. The germline V and J ends were trimmed by 1 base and 0 bases, with 6 bases remaining between them. Sequenced by immunoSEQ multiplex PCR; TCRdb stores in-frame clones only, minus some. This sample has approximately 1.1 million clones, with roughly 74% found just once. This specimen comes from a study of shared clonotypes between healthy human individuals. Study-wide results and limits: Expectations were that clonotype sharing among donors would be affected by sequencing depth. A reduction in generation probabilities was seen for non-shared clonotypes relative to those shared by all four donors.

The sequencing sample was made of memory CD4+ T cells from PBMCs. Documented subset: CD45RA-negative fraction. This clonotype was obtained from a man aged 18 to 29 in good health. Some clones in this sample may be carry-over from other donors' samples. V gene TRBV7-8 combines with J gene TRBJ1-1; D call uncertain. DNA of the CDR3: TGTGCCAGCAGCTTAGTGGCTGTGAACACTGAAGCTTTCTTT. It codes for CASSLVAVNTEAFF.